A selection of T cell receptor beta chains follows, all from one sample in a study of blood T cell repertoires in COVID-19. Using immunoSEQ multiplex PCR, the repertoire was profiled, and TCRdb retains in-frame clones only, with some absent. Here the sample spans 150,000 to 250,000 clones, around 81% being singletons. The sequenced sample was PBMCs or T cells enriched from blood (not recorded which). All receptors come from a man aged 35-49 years who had recovered from COVID-19. Each CDR3 is given without its conserved first and last residue.

V gene | CDR3 protein
TRBV10-2 | ASRTGQGAYNEQF
TRBV27 | ASKATGRTDTQY
TRBV11-3 | ASSKRAGGQETQY
TRBV9 | ASSSGDTGIYTEAF
TRBV3-1/TRBV3-2 | ASSQAPLAGGLNEQF
TRBV5-6 | ASSYNTGMRGTEAF
TRBV7-2 | ASSSTGANEKLF
TRBV10-3 | AISDRTSGGHYEQY
TRBV5-1 | ASSLDYGPDTQY
TRBV28 | ASSLTGQGRGYT
TRBV5-1 | ASSTGGTITEAF
TRBV5-6 | ASSAIGGTGMDTQY
TRBV6-2/TRBV6-3 | ASSYSKAEAFFYGYT
TRBV27 | ASSNEFSSYEQY
TRBV5-1 | ASSGTSGDSYEQY
TRBV3-1/TRBV3-2 | ASSLGLAGGTDTQY
TRBV5-1 | ASSFGENQPQH
TRBV5-1 | ASSLGWGREGPPLH
TRBV24-1 | ATSDPKQVSDTQY
TRBV2 | ASREWTGSNQPQH
TRBV19 | ASSMGTALNQPQH
TRBV7-9 | ASSLDRLYQETQY
TRBV4-1 | ASSQVAGAYNEQF
TRBV3-1/TRBV3-2 | ASSPPGDATQY
TRBV3-1/TRBV3-2 | ASSQEAGVKTYGYT
TRBV6-5 | ASSYGGVGTDTQY
TRBV28 | ASSSSGQGRSSEAF
TRBV19 | ASSSRGQTEAF
TRBV11-2 | ASSFNIQGVGGYT
TRBV11-3 | ASSLLGGGPNEQF
TRBV5-1 | ASSYGQNNEQF
TRBV4-2 | ASSQAKGSGFLH
TRBV9 | ASSVAGTDNEQF
TRBV29-1 | STGRGNGYT
TRBV7-2 | ASSLAGQGRGEQY
TRBV5-4 | ASSSSPGTLAYNEQF
TRBV5-4 | ASSRSTGLAGGLTRDTQY
TRBV5-1 | ASSLAPQGSYGYT
TRBV10-3 | AISQGRDQPQH
TRBV5-4 | ASNYMGTGRGELF
TRBV2 | ASTLLSLGSTEAF
TRBV7-9 | ASSLGQGTVYEKLF
TRBV4-2 | ASSQGRGLTYEQY
TRBV11-2 | ASSRYRNYGYT
TRBV23-1 | ASSHCRSNEKLF
TRBV6-4 | ASSAVAGSYNEQF
TRBV5-6 | ASSPSVGTKNQETQY
TRBV5-1 | ASSLAGGTNEKLF
TRBV5-1 | ASSFANEQF
TRBV28 | ASSSSLEELF
TRBV6-5 | ATRRSQYEAF
TRBV7-9 | ASSSYRGNSPLH
TRBV24-1 | ATSAGRNSYNSPLH
TRBV5-1 | ASRWRQGNYGYT
TRBV2 | ASKTDRPSNQPQH
TRBV18 | ASSPRLQETQY
TRBV2 | ASSVEDYNEQF